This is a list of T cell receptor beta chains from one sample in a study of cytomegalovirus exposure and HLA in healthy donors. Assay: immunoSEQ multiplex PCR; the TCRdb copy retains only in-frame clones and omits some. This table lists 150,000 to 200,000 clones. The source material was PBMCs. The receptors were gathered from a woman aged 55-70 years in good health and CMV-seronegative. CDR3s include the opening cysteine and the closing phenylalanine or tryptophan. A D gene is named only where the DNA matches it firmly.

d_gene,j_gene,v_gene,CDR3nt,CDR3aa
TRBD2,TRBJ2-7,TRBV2,TGTGCCAGCAGTTTTACCAATTCCGGGACTAGCGGGCGTACTAGCTCCTACGAGCAGTACTTC,CASSFTNSGTSGRTSSYEQYF
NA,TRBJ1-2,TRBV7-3,TGTGCCAGCAGCGTTTGGAGGGGCTCTGGCTACACCTTC,CASSVWRGSGYTF
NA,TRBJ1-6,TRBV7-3,TGTGCCAGCAGCTTACGGGGTGCTAATTCACCCCTCCACTTT,CASSLRGANSPLHF
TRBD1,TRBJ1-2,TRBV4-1,TGCGCCAGCAGCCAAGGTCCGACAGGGAGGAATGGCTACACCTTC,CASSQGPTGRNGYTF
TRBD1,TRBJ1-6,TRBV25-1,TGTGCCAGCAGTCTAACAGGGAACAGGGGCTCACCCCTCCACTTT,CASSLTGNRGSPLHF
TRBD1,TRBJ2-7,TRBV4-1,TGCGCCAGCAGCCTCCCTCTCGGGGGACAGGGAGGCGAGCAGTACTTC,CASSLPLGGQGGEQYF
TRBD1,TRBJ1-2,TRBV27,TGTGCCAGCAGTTTAGGGCAGGGGGCGAGAGGCTACACCTTC,CASSLGQGARGYTF
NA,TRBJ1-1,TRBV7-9,TGTGCCAGCAGCTTAGGGGCCAGGCAGAGGAACACTGAAGCTTTCTTT,CASSLGARQRNTEAFF
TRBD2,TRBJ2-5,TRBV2,TGTGCCAGCAGTTATCTAGCGGGTCAAGAGACCCAGTACTTC,CASSYLAGQETQYF
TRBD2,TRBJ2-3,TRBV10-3,TGTGCCGCCGGGACTAGCGGGCTTAGCACAGATACGCAGTATTTT,CAAGTSGLSTDTQYF
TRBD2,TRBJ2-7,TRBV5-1,TGCGCCAGCAGCCTTAGCGGGGCTTCCTACGAGCAGTACTTC,CASSLSGASYEQYF
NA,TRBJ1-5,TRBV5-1,TGCGCCAGCGCGAGGACTCTGGATCAGCCCCAGCATTTT,CASARTLDQPQHF
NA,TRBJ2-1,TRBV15,TGTGCCACCAGCAGAACAGGCGACGGGGGCAATGAGCAGTTCTTC,CATSRTGDGGNEQFF
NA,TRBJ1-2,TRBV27,TGTGCCAGCAGTCCACGGGAGGACAGACTCTATGGCTACACCTTC,CASSPREDRLYGYTF